A single sample is the source of the 21 T cell receptor beta chains below, sequenced in a study of blood T cell repertoires in COVID-19. Only in-frame clones appear in the TCRdb table, and some are missing; sequencing was by immunoSEQ multiplex PCR. The profile shows around 140,000 clones, about 80% of them singletons. Sequenced input: peripheral blood. All receptors come from a man in his sixties or seventies who had recovered from COVID-19.

V and J are TRBV11-3 and TRBJ1-5, with D possibly TRBD1 on 5 matching bases. CDR1 and CDR2 (germline): SGHNT, YENEEA. The CDR3 is made up of 17 amino acids. The ends were cut back, 5 bases at V and 1 base at J, with 18 bases in the middle. The CDR3 reads CASSPKLGVISNQPQHF. In DNA form, the CDR3 reads TGTGCCAGCAGCCCCAAGTTAGGGGTGATAAGCAATCAGCCCCAGCATTTT.

The rearrangement uses TRBV9 and TRBJ2-2; D may be TRBD2 (5 bases). The CDR3 runs 14 residues. Between the trimmed V and J ends, which lost 0 bases and 2 bases, there was a span of 5 bases. Germline assignment: CDR1 SGDLS and CDR2 YYNGEE. CDR3 residues: CASSVAGNTGELFF. The CDR3 DNA reads TGTGCCAGCAGCGTAGCGGGAAACACCGGGGAGCTGTTTTTT.

The V and J genes are TRBV18 and TRBJ2-1, with 9 positions matching TRBD2. CDR3 length equals 17 residues. The J segment lost 6 bases and the V segment lost 2 bases, leaving 11 bases of the junction unmatched. The germline V gene has CDR1 KGHSH and CDR2 LQKENI. The CDR3 reads CASSPYSGSVGGNEQFF. Here the CDR3 DNA reads TGTGCCAGCTCACCATATAGCGGGAGTGTAGGGGGCAATGAGCAGTTCTTC.

V and J are TRBV30 and TRBJ2-7; a weak D match, TRBD1 (6 bases). The V gene's germline CDR1 is GTSNPN and CDR2 SVGIG (reference sequence). The length of the CDR3 is 15 residues. Trimming shortened V by 0 bases and J by 4 bases, and 16 bases separated the two germline ends. Here the CDR3 DNA reads TGTGCCTGGAGTGTACTTGGGGCAGGGGCGTACGAGCAGTACTTC. Encoded protein: CAWSVLGAGAYEQYF.

The V and J genes are TRBV6-5 and TRBJ1-5, with 9 bases lining up with TRBD1. CDR3 length equals 14 residues. V gave up 7 bases and J gave up 7 bases; unmatched junction bases: 8. Germline CDR1 MNHEY, CDR2 SVGAGI. Here the CDR3 reads CASTPGQGSQPQHF. The CDR3 coding sequence is TGTGCCAGCACCCCGGGACAGGGTTCGCAGCCCCAGCATTTT.

The chain uses TRBV27 and TRBJ2-7, with D tentatively TRBD2 (6 bases). There are 15 residues in the CDR3. Germline values: CDR1 MNHEY, CDR2 SMNVEV (reference sequence). Trimming stripped 4 bases from V and 4 bases from J, with 17 bases between. Written as DNA, the CDR3 is TGTGCCAGCAGTTCTCAACCGAGGGAGGAGTACGAGCAGTACTTC. This codes for CASSSQPREEYEQYF.

The chain links TRBV14 to TRBJ1-5; 8 bases are shared with TRBD1. Looked up from germline, CDR1 is SGHDN and CDR2 is FVKESK. V lost 4 bases and J lost 4; bases outside the gene matches: 3. The CDR3 extends over 14 amino acids. CDR3: CASSRTGKNQPQHF. CDR3 nucleotide sequence: TGTGCCAGCAGCCGGACAGGGAAGAATCAGCCCCAGCATTTT.

This clone was detected a few times. This rearrangement joins TRBV6-5 to TRBJ1-5, with D tentatively TRBD1 (6 bases). This CDR3 spans 15 amino acids. The V and J ends lost 5 bases and 2 bases respectively, with 13 bases between them. The germline gives CDR1 MNHEY, CDR2 SVGAGI. This chain's CDR3 is CASSNTGFGNQPQHF. The CDR3 bases are TGTGCCAGCAGTAATACAGGGTTCGGCAATCAGCCCCAGCATTTT.

The chain uses TRBV5-1 and TRBJ1-1; D unresolved. This CDR3 comprises 13 residues. Germline CDR1 reads SGHRS; CDR2 reads YFSETQ. V was shortened by 1 base and J by 4 bases, with 8 bases between the two germline ends. The CDR3 reads CASSLTYPTEAFF. The DNA of the CDR3 is TGCGCCAGCAGCTTGACCTACCCCACTGAAGCTTTCTTT.

The V call is TRBV19, the J call TRBJ1-1; TRBD1 matches 8 bases. The CDR3 runs 15 residues. Germline V gene data show CDR1 as LNHDA and CDR2 as SQIVND (reference sequence). With 7 bases clipped from V and 2 bases from J, the junction kept 9 bases outside the gene matches. The CDR3 region has the DNA TGTGCCAGTACCCTCAGACAGGGGAGTAACACTGAAGCTTTCTTT. The encoded protein is CASTLRQGSNTEAFF.

The chain recombines TRBV3-1 (or the pseudogene TRBV3-2) with TRBJ2-7; 16 nucleotides match TRBD2. The CDR3 runs 17 residues. From germline, CDR1 is LGHDT and CDR2 YNNKEL (reference sequence). J was trimmed by 4 bases and V by 3 bases; bases with no gene match: 6. The CDR3 spells CASSQGLAGGPGYEQYF. The CDR3, as DNA: TGTGCCAGCAGCCAGGGACTAGCGGGAGGGCCAGGGTACGAGCAGTACTTC.

V gene TRBV18 combines with J gene TRBJ1-5, with D maybe TRBD1 (6 bases). CDR1 is KGHSH and CDR2 is LQKENI in the germline V gene. V shed 5 bases and J shed 3 bases, with 11 bases lying between them. The CDR3 contains 14 residues. The CDR3 is CASSRTDANQPQHF. Written as DNA, the CDR3 is TGTGCCAGCTCAAGGACAGACGCCAATCAGCCCCAGCATTTT.

V usage is TRBV4-1 and J usage is TRBJ2-5, with TRBD1 matching over 7 bases. The CDR3 spans 14 residues. The V gene's germline CDR1 is MGHRA and CDR2 YSYEKL. Trimming removed 5 bases from V and 5 bases from J; junction bases left unmatched: 8. The CDR3 DNA reads as TGCGCCAGCAGCTACCAGGGGGTGGGGGAGACCCAGTACTTC. Amino acid sequence: CASSYQGVGETQYF.

This sequence joins TRBV2 and TRBJ1-2; the match to TRBD1 covers 9 bases. The length of the CDR3 is 15 residues. Germline CDR1 reads SNHLY; CDR2 reads FYNNEI. Trimming at V came to 7 bases and at J to 6 bases, leaving 12 bases not matched to a gene. The CDR3 DNA reads as TGTGCCAGCAACAGACGAACAGGGGGCGCGGATGGCTACACCTTC. Translated, it gives CASNRRTGGADGYTF.

The chain carries TRBV2 and TRBJ2-7; D unresolved. V was shortened by 6 bases and J by 3 bases, with 3 bases between the two germline ends. CDR3 length: 10 amino acids. Germline CDR1 is SNHLY and CDR2 is FYNNEI. The chain's CDR3 is CASSIYEQYF. The CDR3 DNA is TGTGCCAGCAGCATCTACGAGCAGTACTTC.

This clone was seen a few times. The chain recombines TRBV7-8 with TRBJ1-3; the D is unclear. The V end lost 4 bases, the J end lost 0 bases, and 4 bases lay between the germline ends. Germline CDR1 SGHVS, CDR2 FQNEAQ. The CDR3 extends over 13 amino acids. The CDR3 spells CASSSNSGNTIYF. In nucleotides, the CDR3 is TGTGCCAGCAGCTCCAACTCTGGAAACACCATATATTTT.

The rearrangement uses TRBV9 and TRBJ2-5; 8 nucleotides align to TRBD2. CDR1 is SGDLS and CDR2 is YYNGEE in the germline V gene. J was trimmed by 5 bases and V by 0 bases; bases with no gene match: 6. The CDR3 has 15 residues. The CDR3 loop reads CASSVAGTRGETQYF. The DNA for the CDR3 is TGTGCCAGCAGCGTAGCGGGGACTAGGGGGGAGACCCAGTACTTC.

This chain links TRBV5-1 with TRBJ2-2; D not resolved. V lost 4 bases to trimming and J lost 2 bases, with 18 bases between them. The CDR3 has 17 amino acids. Germline CDR1 SGHRS, CDR2 YFSETQ. The CDR3 DNA is TGCGCCAGCAGCATAACGGCCAACCGAGGAAACACCGGGGAGCTGTTTTTT. Translating it yields CASSITANRGNTGELFF.

The V and J genes are TRBV4-1 and TRBJ2-1; 10 bases are a match to TRBD2. The V and J ends lost 0 bases and 4 bases, in that order; junction bases with no gene match: 3. CDR1 and CDR2 from the germline V gene are MGHRA and YSYEKL. The CDR3 is 16 residues long. The DNA of the CDR3 is TGCGCCAGCAGCCAAGAACTAGCGGGGATGTACAATGAGCAGTTCTTC. Its translation is CASSQELAGMYNEQFF.

This chain joins TRBV7-6 and TRBJ1-2; 8 nucleotides match TRBD1. V lost 2 bases, J lost 4 bases, and 6 bases stayed unmatched. Germline V gene lookup returns CDR1 SGHVS and CDR2 FNYEAQ. The CDR3 extends over 15 amino acids. The CDR3: CASSLIPGQAYGYTF. DNA of the CDR3: TGTGCCAGCAGCTTAATTCCGGGACAGGCCTATGGCTACACCTTC.

The V and J genes are TRBV4-1 and TRBJ2-1; 11 bases match TRBD2. The V gene's germline CDR1 is MGHRA and CDR2 YSYEKL. The J segment lost 0 bases and the V segment lost 5 bases, leaving 6 bases of the junction unmatched. The CDR3 consists of 17 residues. The CDR3 DNA is TGCGCCAGCAGCTCCAGGACTAGCGGGCTCTCCTACAATGAGCAGTTCTTC. Translation: CASSSRTSGLSYNEQFF.